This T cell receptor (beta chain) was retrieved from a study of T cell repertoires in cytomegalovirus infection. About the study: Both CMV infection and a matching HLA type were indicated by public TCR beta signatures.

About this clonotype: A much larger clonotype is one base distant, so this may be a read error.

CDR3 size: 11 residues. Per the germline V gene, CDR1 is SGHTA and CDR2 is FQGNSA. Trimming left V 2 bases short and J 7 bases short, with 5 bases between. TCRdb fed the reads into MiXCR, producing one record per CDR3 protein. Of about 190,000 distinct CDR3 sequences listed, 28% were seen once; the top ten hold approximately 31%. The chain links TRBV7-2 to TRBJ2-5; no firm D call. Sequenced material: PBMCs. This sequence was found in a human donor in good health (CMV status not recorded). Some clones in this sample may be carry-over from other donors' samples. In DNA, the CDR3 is TGTGCCAGCAGCTTATCGGGGACCCAGTACTTC. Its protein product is CASSLSGTQYF.